The clone carrying this TCR beta chain was counted a few times. Its target is unknown. These data are taken from a study of T cells after yellow fever vaccination. Study-wide results and caveats: After the booster, approximately 96% of CD4 and more than 85% of CD8 primary-response clones were re-detected.

The CDR3 runs 14 residues. The V end was cut by 3 bases, the J end by 2 bases, with 8 bases between. Germline values: CDR1 SGDLS, CDR2 YYNGEE. TCRdb redid the calling of the 5' RACE reads with MiXCR, one entry per CDR3 protein. The sample lists approximately 510,000 distinct CDR3 sequences, about a fifth occurring once. Sequenced here: PBMCs, sampled approximately 22 days after the first yellow fever vaccination. V and J are TRBV9 and TRBJ1-4; D is undetermined. The clonotype comes from a man aged 18-30 years who received the YFV17D yellow fever vaccine. The CDR3 nucleotides read TGTGCCAGCAGCGCGACCGATACTAATGAAAAACTGTTTTTT. This encodes CASSATDTNEKLFF.